Listed here are 20 T cell receptor beta chains from one sample, sequenced in a study of response to subunit inactivated influenza vaccine. TCRdb redid the calling of the RT-PCR reads with MiXCR, one entry per CDR3 protein. The data hold 280,000 or so distinct CDR3 sequences, with just over 20% observed a single time. The sample consisted of PBMCs from blood, taken about 20 months after vaccination. The receptors were gathered from a man in his fifties or sixties who received an inactivated influenza vaccine.

The chain links TRBV4-2 to TRBJ2-3, with TRBD1 identical over 7 bases. The CDR3 totals 19 residues. CDR1 and CDR2 (germline): LGHNA, YNFKEQ. V trimming: 1 base; J trimming: 0 bases; junction bases outside the gene matches: 13. In DNA, the CDR3 is TGTGCCAGCAGCCAAGGGGACACATACAGGGGTCCTAGCACAGATACGCAGTATTTT. As protein: CASSQGDTYRGPSTDTQYF.

J is TRBJ2-2 and V is TRBV5-1; 10 bases align to TRBD2. This CDR3 spans 18 amino acids. Germline CDR1 reads SGHRS; CDR2 reads YFSETQ. The trim removed 5 bases at V and 0 bases at J, leaving 10 bases unmatched. CDR3 region: CASRGSGRTQTNTGELFF. The CDR3 bases are TGCGCCAGCAGAGGTAGCGGGAGGACTCAGACGAACACCGGGGAGCTGTTTTTT.

The V call is TRBV12-3 or TRBV12-4, the J call TRBJ2-2; no firm D call. The ends were cut back, 5 bases at V and 4 bases at J, with 5 bases in the middle. The CDR3 has 12 amino acids. CDR3 DNA sequence: TGTGCCAGCAGTGCGCCCACCGGGGAGCTGTTTTTT. It translates to CASSAPTGELFF.

J is TRBJ2-5 and V is TRBV20-1; 7 bases agree with TRBD2. The germline V gene encodes CDR1 DFQATT and CDR2 SNEGSKA (reference sequence). The CDR3 totals 13 residues. V trimming: 2 bases; J trimming: 2 bases; junction bases outside the gene matches: 2. The CDR3 DNA reads TGCAGTGCTAGACTAGCGGAACAAGAGACCCAGTACTTC. Its translation: CSARLAEQETQYF.

This chain uses TRBV6-1 with TRBJ1-1; 7 bases map to TRBD1. This CDR3 spans 17 amino acids. Germline loops: CDR1 MNHNS, CDR2 SASEGT. With 5 bases clipped from V and 0 bases from J, the junction kept 12 bases outside the gene matches. This CDR3 is CASSPITGVVMNTEAFF. In DNA, the CDR3 is TGTGCCAGCAGTCCCATCACAGGGGTAGTTATGAACACTGAAGCTTTCTTT.

This sequence joins TRBV2 and TRBJ1-5; D gene ambiguous. Trimming pared 7 bases from V and 0 bases from J, leaving 10 bases between. Per germline, CDR1 SNHLY and CDR2 FYNNEI. CDR3 size: 14 residues. CDR3 amino acids: CASKFLNSNQPQHF. CDR3 in DNA: TGTGCCAGCAAATTTTTGAATAGCAATCAGCCCCAGCATTTT.

This clonotype has ten or more counts. The chain employs TRBV10-3 and TRBJ2-7, with D possibly matching TRBD2 (5 bases). Deletions cut 6 bases from V and 7 bases from J, with 10 bases between. CDR1 and CDR2 from the germline V gene are ENHRY and SYGVKD. The CDR3 spans 11 residues. The CDR3 protein is CAIRGSGEQYF. As DNA, the CDR3 is TGTGCCATCAGAGGGAGTGGTGAGCAGTACTTC.

The V and J genes are TRBV9 and TRBJ1-2; possibly TRBD1 for D (5 bases). Per the germline V gene, CDR1 is SGDLS and CDR2 is YYNGEE. Between the trimmed V and J ends, which lost 3 bases and 3 bases, there was a span of 21 bases. The CDR3 loop spans 17 amino acids. The DNA of the CDR3 is TGTGCCAGCAGCGCTACTCCGTGGGGGTGGAGTGACTATGGCTACACCTTC. Protein: CASSATPWGWSDYGYTF.

The CDR3 spells CASSDGQGHTEAFF. In nucleotides, the CDR3 is TGCGCCAGCAGCGACGGACAGGGTCATACTGAAGCTTTCTTT. The chain is built from TRBV4-1 and TRBJ1-1; 8 bases fit TRBD1. The CDR3 has 14 residues. The germline gives CDR1 MGHRA, CDR2 YSYEKL. V dropped 5 bases and J dropped 5; count of bases not matched to a gene: 7.

V and J are TRBV3-1 and TRBJ1-4, with D hard to call. The V end lost 4 bases, the J end lost 3 bases, and 9 bases lay between the germline ends. This CDR3 is 14 amino acids long. CDR1 and CDR2 (germline): LGHDT, YNNKEL (reference sequence). CDR3 nucleotide sequence: TGTGCCAGCAGCCCCCTCTACGCTAATGAAAAACTGTTTTTT. Translating it yields CASSPLYANEKLFF.

The chain carries TRBV20-1 and TRBJ2-7; 9 bases fit TRBD1. The CDR3 extends over 14 amino acids. CDR1 is DFQATT and CDR2 is SNEGSKA in the germline V gene (reference sequence). The trim removed 6 bases at V and 4 bases at J, leaving 10 bases unmatched. The CDR3 region has the DNA TGCAGTGCAGAAACAGGGGGCGTTGGATACGAGCAGTACTTC. The encoded protein is CSAETGGVGYEQYF.

Of note for this clonotype: The junction does not match germline at one end; this may be a read error. The V gene is TRBV12-3 or TRBV12-4, the J gene TRBJ2-5; D unresolved. The CDR3 loop spans 15 amino acids. CDR3 DNA sequence: TGTGCCAGCAGTTTATACACAACTAACCAAGAGGCCCAGTACTTC. Protein: CASSLYTTNQEAQYF.

The rearrangement links TRBV3-1 to TRBJ2-5; D is tentatively TRBD1 or TRBD2 (5 bases each). Trimming left V 5 bases short and J 2 bases short, with 12 bases between. Germline-derived CDR1 and CDR2 are LGHDT and YNNKEL (reference sequence). CDR3 length equals 14 residues. In nucleotides, the CDR3 is TGTGCCAGCAGCGACAGCGGCAAACAAGAGACCCAGTACTTC. It specifies CASSDSGKQETQYF.

In this sample, this clonotype turned up a few times. The chain is built from TRBV15 and TRBJ1-6, with TRBD1 as a possible D gene (5 bases). The CDR3 totals 18 residues. CDR1 and CDR2 (germline): LNHNV, YYDKDF (reference sequence). The V and J ends lost 1 base and 0 bases respectively, with 13 bases between them. CDR3 DNA: TGTGCCACCAGCAGAGCCGGGGCGAAGACCTCCTATAATTCACCCCTCCACTTT. It encodes CATSRAGAKTSYNSPLHF. Complete variable domain (other parts from reference TRBV15 and TRBJ1-6): DAMVIQNPRYQVTQFGKPVTLSCSQTLNHNVMYWYQQKSSQAPKLLFHYYDKDFNNEADTPDNFQSRRPNTSFCFLDIRSPGLGDTAMYLCATSRAGAKTSYNSPLHFGNGTRLTVT.

This clonotype has only a few counts. The chain is built from TRBV28 and TRBJ1-2; a possible D gene is TRBD1 (5 bases). This CDR3 spans 18 amino acids. The ends were cut back, 3 bases at V and 6 bases at J, with 26 bases in the middle. Germline V gives CDR1 MDHEN, CDR2 SYDVKM. CDR3 region: CASSFLSWKSGFRNGYTF. The CDR3 DNA reads as TGTGCCAGCAGTTTTTTGTCGTGGAAATCAGGGTTCCGAAATGGCTACACCTTC.

At least ten counts were recorded for this clonotype. This chain joins TRBV19 and TRBJ2-1; D is unclear. Between the trimmed V and J ends, which lost 3 bases and 4 bases, there was a span of 7 bases. CDR1 is LNHDA and CDR2 is SQIVND in the germline V gene (reference sequence). This CDR3 comprises 13 residues. The CDR3 region has the DNA TGTGCCAGTAGTATCGACGGATACAATGAGCAGTTCTTC. This gives the protein CASSIDGYNEQFF.

This clonotype was observed a handful of times. The rearrangement links TRBV6-5 to TRBJ2-7; perhaps TRBD1 as D (7 bases). The ends were cut back, 6 bases at V and 4 bases at J, with 10 bases in the middle. The CDR3 is made up of 12 amino acids. Germline CDR1 is MNHEY and CDR2 is SVGAGI. CDR3 region: CASRTGRYEQYF. The CDR3 nucleotides read TGTGCCAGCAGGACAGGGAGGTACGAGCAGTACTTC.

This clonotype was picked up a small number of times. The V gene is TRBV3-1, the J gene TRBJ1-4; tentative D call: TRBD1 (6 bases). Trimming stripped 2 bases from V and 8 bases from J, with 12 bases between. The CDR3 runs to 14 residues. Germline loops: CDR1 LGHDT, CDR2 YNNKEL (reference sequence). The CDR3: CASSQRTVNEKLFF. In nucleotides, the CDR3 is TGTGCCAGCAGCCAAAGGACAGTCAACGAAAAACTGTTTTTT.

This clonotype came up a few times. The V call is TRBV4-2, the J call TRBJ1-1; D is perhaps TRBD1 (5 bases). This CDR3 spans 13 amino acids. V shed 1 base and J shed 5 bases, with 8 bases lying between them. Germline CDR1 is LGHNA and CDR2 is YNFKEQ. The CDR3 DNA follows: TGTGCCAGCAGCCAAGCGCAGGGTACTGAAGCTTTCTTT. Protein product: CASSQAQGTEAFF.

This clonotype was seen more than once but under ten times. The chain uses TRBV7-9 and TRBJ2-1; D is uncertain. V was trimmed by 3 bases and J by 5 bases, leaving 5 bases between them. The CDR3 length is 12 residues. Per germline, CDR1 SEHNR and CDR2 FQNEAQ (reference sequence). DNA for the CDR3: TGTGCCAGCAGCTTGGAGAACAATGAGCAGTTCTTC. Translating gives CASSLENNEQFF.